These T cell receptor beta chains were read from a single sample in a study of shared clonotypes between healthy human individuals. Method: immunoSEQ multiplex PCR; TCRdb's copy keeps in-frame clones and lacks some. This sample has 500,000 to 550,000 clones, with about 96% found just once. Sequenced: naive CD4+ T cells sorted from blood. The receptors come from a woman younger than 45 in good health. Each CDR3 is given with its conserved first and last residue. D genes are given only for firm matches.

D: NA; V: TRBV7-8; J: TRBJ2-5; CDR3: CASSILRKETQYF; DNA: TGTGCCAGCAGCATCTTGCGAAAAGAGACCCAGTACTTC
D: NA; V: TRBV21-1; J: TRBJ1-1; CDR3: CASSKEVEPGTEAFF; DNA: TGTGCCAGCAGCAAAGAAGTAGAACCTGGAACTGAAGCTTTCTTT
D: TRBD1; V: TRBV28; J: TRBJ1-5; CDR3: CASTLQQGDQPQHF; DNA: TGTGCCAGCACCCTCCAACAGGGGGATCAGCCCCAGCATTTT
D: TRBD2; V: TRBV7-8; J: TRBJ2-3; CDR3: CASSKLAGGGTQYF; DNA: TGTGCCAGCAGCAAACTAGCGGGAGGGGGTACGCAGTATTTT
D: TRBD2; V: TRBV5-1; J: TRBJ2-7; CDR3: CASSQGTSGPTYEQYF; DNA: TGCGCCAGCAGCCAAGGAACTAGCGGGCCTACCTACGAGCAGTACTTC
D: TRBD1; V: TRBV10-1; J: TRBJ2-1; CDR3: CASSDSGTGHNEQFF; DNA: TGCGCCAGCAGCGATTCCGGGACAGGGCATAATGAGCAGTTCTTC
D: NA; V: TRBV28; J: TRBJ2-2; CDR3: CASSLGMVSGELFF; DNA: TGTGCCAGCAGTTTAGGTATGGTCTCCGGGGAGCTGTTTTTT
D: NA; V: TRBV28; J: TRBJ2-7; CDR3: CASSLIGSVKTYEQYF; DNA: TGTGCCAGCAGTTTAATTGGGTCGGTGAAGACCTACGAGCAGTACTTC
D: NA; V: TRBV11-2; J: TRBJ1-1; CDR3: CASSLVSQRRLNTEAFF; DNA: TGTGCCAGCAGCTTAGTCTCCCAGAGACGCCTGAACACTGAAGCTTTCTTT
D: NA; V: TRBV4-1; J: TRBJ2-1; CDR3: CASSQDRTSYNEQFF; DNA: TGCGCCAGCAGCCAAGATAGGACCTCCTACAATGAGCAGTTCTTC
D: NA; V: TRBV2; J: TRBJ2-7; CDR3: CASSAGTTYEQYF; DNA: TGTGCCAGCAGCGCCGGGACAACCTACGAGCAGTACTTC
D: NA; V: TRBV5-1; J: TRBJ2-7; CDR3: CASSFGRGAIDEQYF; DNA: TGCGCCAGCAGCTTCGGTCGGGGGGCTATCGACGAGCAGTACTTC
D: NA; V: TRBV9; J: TRBJ2-6; CDR3: CASSIFVSSGANVLTF; DNA: TGTGCCAGCAGCATTTTTGTAAGCTCTGGGGCCAACGTCCTGACTTTC
D: NA; V: TRBV28; J: TRBJ1-2; CDR3: CAGATTGYGYTF; DNA: TGTGCCGGGGCGACCACAGGCTATGGCTACACCTTC
D: TRBD1; V: TRBV28; J: TRBJ1-2; CDR3: CASRRQGALFGYTF; DNA: TGTGCCAGCCGACGACAGGGGGCGCTTTTTGGCTACACCTTC
D: NA; V: TRBV5-5; J: TRBJ2-3; CDR3: CASSSTTDTQYF; DNA: TGTGCCAGCAGTTCAACCACAGATACGCAGTATTTT
D: TRBD2; V: TRBV5-1; J: TRBJ2-1; CDR3: CASSTRPSTSGINEQFF; DNA: TGCGCCAGCAGCACAAGACCTTCTACTAGCGGGATTAATGAGCAGTTCTTC
D: TRBD1; V: TRBV4-1; J: TRBJ2-6; CDR3: CASSQDRVSSRGPGANVLTF; DNA: TGCGCCAGCAGCCAAGATCGGGTTTCCAGCAGGGGGCCTGGGGCCAACGTCCTGACTTTC
D: NA; V: TRBV5-1; J: TRBJ2-1; CDR3: CASSFTSTSYNEQFF; DNA: TGCGCCAGCAGCTTTACTAGTACTTCCTACAATGAGCAGTTCTTC
D: NA; V: TRBV18; J: TRBJ2-5; CDR3: CASSTRFGETQYF; DNA: TGTGCCAGCTCCACCCGGTTTGGGGAGACCCAGTACTTC
D: NA; V: TRBV4-1; J: TRBJ1-1; CDR3: CASSTTGGNTEAFF; DNA: TGCGCCAGCAGCACCACAGGAGGGAACACTGAAGCTTTCTTT
D: TRBD1; V: TRBV4-1; J: TRBJ1-1; CDR3: CASSQIPRGRSAEAFF; DNA: TGCGCCAGCAGCCAAATACCCAGGGGGCGCTCAGCTGAAGCTTTCTTT
D: NA; V: TRBV6-5; J: TRBJ2-1; CDR3: CASSYSLLTGNEQFF; DNA: TGTGCCAGCAGTTACTCGCTCCTGACTGGCAATGAGCAGTTCTTC
D: TRBD2; V: TRBV5-1; J: TRBJ2-7; CDR3: CASSLVSSGSGSYEQYF; DNA: TGCGCCAGCAGCTTGGTGTCTAGCGGGAGTGGGTCCTACGAGCAGTACTTC
D: NA; V: TRBV6-6; J: TRBJ1-5; CDR3: CASSNRDNQPQHF; DNA: TGTGCCAGCAGTAACCGAGACAATCAGCCCCAGCATTTT
D: NA; V: TRBV2; J: TRBJ2-5; CDR3: CASSAPTGKQETQYF; DNA: TGTGCCAGCAGTGCACCTACAGGGAAGCAAGAGACCCAGTACTTC
D: TRBD1; V: TRBV28; J: TRBJ1-2; CDR3: CASSPDTTGQGFGYTF; DNA: TGTGCCAGCAGTCCGGACACAACGGGACAGGGGTTTGGCTACACCTTC
D: NA; V: TRBV21-1; J: TRBJ1-5; CDR3: CASSPGTGNQPQHF; DNA: TGTGCCAGCAGCCCTGGGACAGGCAATCAGCCCCAGCATTTT
D: TRBD1; V: TRBV5-6; J: TRBJ2-5; CDR3: CASSKDREGRETQYF; DNA: TGTGCCAGCAGCAAGGACAGGGAAGGGCGAGAGACCCAGTACTTC
D: TRBD2; V: TRBV7-3; J: TRBJ2-1; CDR3: CASSLKGLAGGPSYNEQFF; DNA: TGTGCCAGCAGCTTAAAGGGACTAGCGGGAGGGCCCTCCTACAATGAGCAGTTCTTC
D: TRBD1; V: TRBV5-6; J: TRBJ1-2; CDR3: CASSIDRGGYTF; DNA: TGTGCCAGCAGCATCGACAGGGGCGGCTACACCTTC
D: TRBD2; V: TRBV29-1; J: TRBJ2-1; CDR3: CSVANLAGGLNEQFF; DNA: TGCAGCGTCGCCAACCTAGCGGGAGGTCTCAATGAGCAGTTCTTC
D: TRBD2; V: TRBV10-1; J: TRBJ2-7; CDR3: CASSAGTSGSFNEQYF; DNA: TGCGCCAGCAGTGCAGGGACTAGCGGGAGTTTCAACGAGCAGTACTTC
D: NA; V: TRBV4-1; J: TRBJ1-5; CDR3: CASSQAPWGPNQPQHF; DNA: TGCGCCAGCAGCCAAGCCCCCTGGGGGCCAAATCAGCCCCAGCATTTT